The next 27 T cell receptor beta chains were all read from a single sample in a study of blood T cell repertoires in COVID-19. Here immunoSEQ multiplex PCR was the method, and the copy in TCRdb shows in-frame clones only, minus some. This sample has some 220,000 clones, with 70% to 90% found just once. Specimen: peripheral blood. All receptors come from a woman younger than 35 who had recovered from COVID-19.

The genes are TRBV18 and TRBJ2-1, with a possible D match to TRBD2 (6 bases). The CDR3 spans 13 residues. Germline V gene sequence: CDR1 KGHSH, CDR2 LQKENI. Trimming left V 5 bases short and J 5 bases short, with 10 bases between. Here the CDR3 reads CASSWDLNNEQFF. The CDR3 DNA reads as TGTGCCAGCTCATGGGACTTAAACAATGAGCAGTTCTTC.

The chain has TRBV13 and TRBJ2-2, with 12 bases aligning to TRBD2. Trimming cost V 6 bases and J 4 bases; bases outside gene matches: 6. Germline-derived CDR1 and CDR2 are PRHDT and FYEKMQ (reference sequence). The CDR3 runs 16 residues. The CDR3: CASRPRLAGATGELFF. Here the CDR3 DNA reads TGTGCCAGCAGGCCCCGACTAGCGGGAGCCACCGGGGAGCTGTTTTTT.

The V and J genes are TRBV3-1 (or the pseudogene TRBV3-2) and TRBJ2-2; 7 bases line up with TRBD1. The CDR3 is 16 residues long. Germline values: CDR1 LGHDT, CDR2 YNNKEL (reference sequence). Losses at the gene ends were 4 bases for V and 6 bases for J; bases not matched to a gene: 11. CDR3 coding DNA: TGTGCCAGCAGCCCTTATAGTGGGACAGCACCCGGGGAGCTGTTTTTT. This codes for CASSPYSGTAPGELFF.

This chain connects TRBV6-5 to TRBJ2-5; possibly TRBD2 for D (6 bases). Germline V gene lookup returns CDR1 MNHEY and CDR2 SVGAGI. The CDR3 spans 15 residues. Trimming left V 0 bases short and J 3 bases short, with 11 bases between. For the CDR3, the DNA is TGTGCCAGCAGTTACTCAGGAGGGCCTAAAGAGACCCAGTACTTC. Encoded protein: CASSYSGGPKETQYF.

The chain joins TRBV14 to TRBJ2-1; no firm D call. CDR3 length: 14 amino acids. The V gene's germline CDR1 is SGHDN and CDR2 FVKESK. Trimming left V 0 bases short and J 4 bases short, with 7 bases between. The chain's CDR3 is CASSQESLYNEQFF. CDR3 DNA: TGTGCCAGCAGCCAAGAATCCCTTTACAATGAGCAGTTCTTC.

The V call is TRBV30, the J call TRBJ2-6; D perhaps matches TRBD2 (5 bases). The V gene's germline CDR1 is GTSNPN and CDR2 SVGIG (reference sequence). Deletions cut 5 bases from V and 2 bases from J, with 7 bases between. The CDR3 is made up of 13 amino acids. Written as DNA, the CDR3 is TGTGCCTGGCGGGGTACTGGGGCCAACGTCCTGACTTTC. Protein: CAWRGTGANVLTF.

The chain recombines TRBV11-2 with TRBJ2-7, with TRBD2 as a possible D gene (6 bases). Germline CDR1 reads SGHAT; CDR2 reads FQNNGV. V was cut by 5 bases and J by 2 bases, with 13 bases left in between. The CDR3 covers 14 residues. CDR3 bases: TGTGCCAGCAGCCTCCTCCGGGGGACCTACGAGCAGTACTTC. This codes for CASSLLRGTYEQYF.

This chain connects TRBV3-1 (or the pseudogene TRBV3-2) to TRBJ2-2; 11 nucleotides line up with TRBD2. The CDR3 consists of 22 residues. Germline V gives CDR1 LGHDT, CDR2 YNNKEL (reference sequence). With V trimmed by 2 bases and J by 5 bases, 22 bases remained unmatched. The DNA of the CDR3 is TGTGCCAGCAGCCAACTGACCGAACTAGGAAATAGCGGGAGGGCCATTACCGGGGAGCTGTTTTTT. This sequence encodes CASSQLTELGNSGRAITGELFF.

The table lists this clone with a count of one. The chain joins TRBV7-9 to TRBJ2-7, with D tentatively TRBD1 (5 bases). The CDR3 covers 15 residues. Germline loops: CDR1 SEHNR, CDR2 FQNEAQ (reference sequence). V shed 1 base and J shed 3 bases, with 13 bases lying between them. For the CDR3, the DNA is TGTGCCAGCAGCTTAGAGCAGGGTCTGGTCTACGAGCAGTACTTC. Protein sequence: CASSLEQGLVYEQYF.

The chain couples TRBV9 to TRBJ1-1; the D gene is possibly TRBD1 (5 bases). The CDR3 sequence is 13 residues long. With 4 bases removed from V and 1 base from J, the gap between germline ends came to 8 bases. Germline CDR1 and CDR2: SGDLS and YYNGEE. CDR3 nucleotides: TGTGCCAGCAGCCCTCAGGGGAACACTGAAGCTTTCTTT. It translates to CASSPQGNTEAFF.

Comments on this clone: This same CDR3 is encoded by further DNA sequences in the sample. The chain carries TRBV9 and TRBJ1-1; tentative D call: TRBD1 (5 bases). Trimming shortened V by 1 base and J by 3 bases, and 7 bases separated the two germline ends. The CDR3 runs to 13 residues. In germline, CDR1 is SGDLS, CDR2 YYNGEE. The CDR3 DNA follows: TGTGCCAGCAGCGTACAGGGTCACACTGAAGCTTTCTTT. This sequence encodes CASSVQGHTEAFF.

The chain uses TRBV15 and TRBJ2-7; 7 nucleotides align to TRBD1. The germline gives CDR1 LNHNV, CDR2 YYDKDF (reference sequence). CDR3 size: 16 residues. The J segment lost 2 bases and the V segment lost 1 base, leaving 8 bases of the junction unmatched. CDR3 DNA sequence: TGTGCCACCAGCAGAGTTACAGGGGCCCCCACCTACGAGCAGTACTTC. Translation: CATSRVTGAPTYEQYF.

This clone was detected once. The rearrangement joins TRBV30 to TRBJ2-2, with TRBD2 identical over 7 bases. The trim removed 2 bases at V and 4 bases at J, leaving 4 bases unmatched. The germline V gene encodes CDR1 GTSNPN and CDR2 SVGIG (reference sequence). The CDR3 consists of 14 residues. Written as DNA, the CDR3 is TGTGCCTGGAGTTCGAGGACTAGCACCGGGGAGCTGTTTTTT. Translation gives CAWSSRTSTGELFF.

The chain couples TRBV7-9 to TRBJ2-7; perhaps TRBD2 as D (6 bases). The CDR3 contains 15 residues. CDR1 and CDR2 (germline): SEHNR, FQNEAQ (reference sequence). The V end was cut by 1 base, the J end by 3 bases, with 13 bases between. The CDR3 loop reads CASSLEGGTNYEQYF. The CDR3 nucleotides read TGTGCCAGCAGCTTAGAAGGAGGGACCAACTACGAGCAGTACTTC. The full variable domain, with the rest looked up from reference TRBV7-9 and TRBJ2-7, is DTGVSQNPRHKITKRGQNVTFRCDPISEHNRLYWYRQTLGQGPEFLTYFQNEAQLEKSRLLSDRFSAERPKGSFSTLEIQRTEQGDSAMYLCASSLEGGTNYEQYFGPGTRLTVT.

In DNA form, the CDR3 reads TGTGCCAGCAGCGTTGGAGGAAGAGAAGCTTTCTTT. Its translation is CASSVGGREAFF. The V call is TRBV9, the J call TRBJ1-1; D not resolved. The V end was cut by 2 bases, the J end by 8 bases, with 10 bases between. The CDR3 is made up of 12 amino acids. Germline V lookup: CDR1 SGDLS, CDR2 YYNGEE.

The V and J genes are TRBV7-2 and TRBJ2-5, with D uncertain. Germline V lookup: CDR1 SGHTA, CDR2 FQGNSA. Trimming took off 2 bases at V and 2 bases at J, with 9 bases between the two ends. This CDR3 contains 14 residues. DNA of the CDR3: TGTGCCAGCAGCTTAACCCAGGCTCAAGAGACCCAGTACTTC. Protein sequence: CASSLTQAQETQYF.

In regard to this clone: One end of the junction fails to match germline, which may point to a read error. The chain combines TRBV4-3 with TRBJ2-4, with D perhaps TRBD2 (5 bases). The germline V gene has CDR1 LGHNA and CDR2 YSLEER. The CDR3 sequence is 15 residues long. The DNA of the CDR3 is TGCGCCAGCAGTCAAGATTCTGTGACCCGGGGCATTCAGTACTTC. Protein product: CASSQDSVTRGIQYF.

This clone was seen a handful of times. Other DNA sequences from this sample encode an identical CDR3 as well. The V call is TRBV4-2, the J call TRBJ2-7; D is ambiguous. This CDR3 is 16 amino acids long. Germline V gene data show CDR1 as LGHNA and CDR2 as YNFKEQ. Trimming stripped 0 bases from V and 1 base from J, with 13 bases between. CDR3 DNA: TGTGCCAGCAGCCAAGAGTCAGGTGGTAGTTCCTACGAGCAGTACTTC. It yields the protein CASSQESGGSSYEQYF.

This clone was recorded only once. This chain connects TRBV25-1 to TRBJ2-3; TRBD2 agrees at 7 bases. J was trimmed by 0 bases and V by 6 bases; bases with no gene match: 9. CDR1 MGHDK and CDR2 SYGVNS come from the germline V gene. This CDR3 comprises 16 residues. CDR3 DNA sequence: TGTGCCAGCAGCCCCGAGGGAGGGCCTAGCACAGATACGCAGTATTTT. This encodes CASSPEGGPSTDTQYF.

This chain links TRBV4-3 with TRBJ2-1; TRBD1 matches at 7 bases. The junction had 15 bases not matched to a gene; V was cut back by 3 bases and J by 7 bases. The CDR3 runs to 17 residues. Germline V CDR1 and CDR2: LGHNA, YSLEER. CDR3 nucleotides: TGCGCCAGCAGCCACTCGACTTACGACAGGGCTATGAATGAGCAGTTCTTC. Translated, it gives CASSHSTYDRAMNEQFF.

The rearrangement uses TRBV11-3 and TRBJ2-5, with 12 bases that match TRBD2. V shed 5 bases, J shed 3 bases, and the junction held 4 bases outside the gene matches. CDR3 length: 15 residues. Germline CDR1 SGHNT, CDR2 YENEEA. In DNA, the CDR3 is TGTGCCAGCAGCAACAGGACTAGCGGGAAAGAGACCCAGTACTTC. Amino acids: CASSNRTSGKETQYF.

The chain is built from TRBV2 and TRBJ1-6; D may be TRBD1 (5 bases). Trimming stripped 4 bases from V and 10 bases from J, with 14 bases between. This CDR3 comprises 14 residues. Germline CDR1 reads SNHLY; CDR2 reads FYNNEI. CDR3 in amino acids: CASSVEQGGSPLHF. CDR3 DNA: TGTGCCAGCAGTGTGGAGCAGGGTGGATCACCCCTCCACTTT. Full variable domain (outside the CDR3, taken from reference TRBV2 and TRBJ1-6): EPEVTQTPSHQVTQMGQEVILRCVPISNHLYFYWYRQILGQKVEFLVSFYNNEISEKSEIFDDQFSVERPDGSNFTLKIRSTKLEDSAMYFCASSVEQGGSPLHFGNGTRLTVT.

The chain joins TRBV24-1 to TRBJ2-7; D possibly corresponds to TRBD1 (6 bases). The CDR3 runs to 14 residues. V lost 5 bases and J lost 2, with 12 bases in between. Germline loops: CDR1 KGHDR, CDR2 SFDVKD. In DNA form, the CDR3 reads TGTGCCACCAGTGCCCCCGGACAGCCCTACGAGCAGTACTTC. It yields the protein CATSAPGQPYEQYF.

The rearrangement uses TRBV9 and TRBJ2-1; D call uncertain. This CDR3 has 16 amino acids. The V gene lost 4 bases and the J gene lost 0 bases, with 14 bases spanning the gap. CDR1 and CDR2 (germline): SGDLS, YYNGEE. The CDR3 region has the DNA TGTGCCAGCAGCCCTACTACTATGAGCTCCTACAATGAGCAGTTCTTC. This translates into CASSPTTMSSYNEQFF.

The V call is TRBV5-1, the J call TRBJ2-2, with TRBD2 matching over 13 bases. This CDR3 spans 16 amino acids. Germline CDR1 reads SGHRS; CDR2 reads YFSETQ. J gave up 6 bases and V 4 bases, and 6 bases lay outside the gene matches. CDR3: CASSGRTSGSAGELFF. CDR3 nucleotide sequence: TGCGCCAGCAGCGGAAGGACTAGCGGGAGTGCCGGGGAGCTGTTTTTT.

The chain joins TRBV5-4 to TRBJ1-6; no clear D gene. Germline CDR1 reads SGHNT; CDR2 reads YYREEE (reference sequence). The CDR3 runs 15 residues. Trimming removed 4 bases from V and 6 bases from J, with 14 bases in between. CDR3 loop: CASSLGKQINSPLHF. CDR3 DNA sequence: TGTGCCAGCAGCCTGGGAAAACAGATTAATTCACCCCTCCACTTT.

The chain uses TRBV24-1 and TRBJ2-1, with TRBD1 matching 12 bases. The CDR3 spans 16 residues. V gave up 2 bases and J gave up 10 bases; unmatched junction bases: 8. Germline values: CDR1 KGHDR, CDR2 SFDVKD. The chain's CDR3 is CATSDWAGQGAKEQFF. CDR3 in DNA: TGTGCCACCAGTGATTGGGCGGGACAGGGGGCCAAGGAGCAGTTCTTC.